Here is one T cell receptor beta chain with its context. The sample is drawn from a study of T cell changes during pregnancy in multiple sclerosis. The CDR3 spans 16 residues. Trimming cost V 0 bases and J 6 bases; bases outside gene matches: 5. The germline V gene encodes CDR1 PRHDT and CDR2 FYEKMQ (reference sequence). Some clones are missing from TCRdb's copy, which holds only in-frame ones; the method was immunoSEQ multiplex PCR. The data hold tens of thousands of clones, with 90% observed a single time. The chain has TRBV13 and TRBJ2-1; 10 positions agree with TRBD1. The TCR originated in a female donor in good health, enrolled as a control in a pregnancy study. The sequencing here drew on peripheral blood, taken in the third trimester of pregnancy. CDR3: CASSLGRDRGINEQFF. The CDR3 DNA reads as TGTGCCAGCAGCTTAGGACGGGACAGGGGAATCAATGAGCAGTTCTTC.